The 30 T cell receptor beta chains below come from one sample, sequenced in a study of blood T cell repertoires in COVID-19. Assay used: immunoSEQ multiplex PCR; TCRdb lists only in-frame clones, some missing. The data show 250,000 to 300,000 clones, about 87% seen once. The source material was peripheral blood. The source is a woman between 45 and 65 years old with COVID-19, enrolled during active disease.

The CDR3 DNA follows: TGTGCCAGCAGCCCCCGGGGGGGCGCGAACACCGGGGAGCTGTTTTTT. It specifies CASSPRGGANTGELFF. This chain joins TRBV11-2 and TRBJ2-2; 8 bases are a match to TRBD2. Per germline, CDR1 SGHAT and CDR2 FQNNGV. CDR3 length equals 16 residues. With 5 bases clipped from V and 0 bases from J, the junction kept 5 bases outside the gene matches.

The chain uses TRBV4-1 and TRBJ2-1; 8 positions agree with TRBD2. After removal of 0 bases from V and 2 bases from J, the junction contained 0 bases not matched to a gene. Germline V gene lookup returns CDR1 MGHRA and CDR2 YSYEKL. The CDR3 is made up of 15 amino acids. CDR3 amino acids: CASSQDSGTYNEQFF. The CDR3 DNA is TGCGCCAGCAGCCAAGATAGCGGGACCTACAATGAGCAGTTCTTC.

The chain couples TRBV5-1 to TRBJ2-1; possible D gene TRBD1, 6 bases. V lost 2 bases and J 1 base, leaving 10 bases between the germline ends. The CDR3 is 15 residues long. Germline values: CDR1 SGHRS, CDR2 YFSETQ. The CDR3 region is CASSFHTGSYNEQFF. CDR3 nucleotide sequence: TGCGCCAGCAGCTTCCACACAGGGTCCTACAATGAGCAGTTCTTC.

The chain couples TRBV11-2 to TRBJ2-1; possibly TRBD2 for D (5 bases). CDR1 is SGHAT, CDR2 FQNNGV, per germline. V shed 6 bases and J shed 5 bases, with 14 bases lying between them. The CDR3 contains 14 residues. CDR3 in DNA: TGTGCCAGCAGTTCGAGGGCCGGAAACAATGAGCAGTTCTTC. Its translation: CASSSRAGNNEQFF.

This chain connects TRBV11-3 to TRBJ1-4; 9 bases are a match to TRBD1. CDR1 and CDR2 from the germline V gene are SGHNT and YENEEA. J lost 4 bases, V lost 5 bases, and 5 bases had no gene match. The CDR3 has 15 residues. CDR3 sequence: CASSPGTGNNEKLFF. The CDR3 DNA sequence: TGTGCCAGCAGCCCAGGGACAGGGAATAATGAAAAACTGTTTTTT.

The chain is built from TRBV7-8 and TRBJ1-1; a possible D gene is TRBD1 (5 bases). V lost 3 bases, J lost 5 bases, and 13 bases lay in between. Germline V lookup: CDR1 SGHVS, CDR2 FQNEAQ. This CDR3 has 14 residues. CDR3 region: CASSFSTGGTEAFF. The CDR3 nucleotides read TGTGCCAGCAGCTTTTCGACGGGGGGGACTGAAGCTTTCTTT.

This chain uses TRBV9 with TRBJ1-5, with 10 positions matching TRBD1. Germline V gene sequence: CDR1 SGDLS, CDR2 YYNGEE. The CDR3 loop spans 16 amino acids. The ends lost 9 bases at V and 2 bases at J; junction bases unmatched: 11. The CDR3 nucleotides are TGTGCCACTCAGGGACAGGGGCACCCTCGCAATCAGCCCCAGCATTTT. Residues: CATQGQGHPRNQPQHF.

The J gene is TRBJ1-5, the V gene TRBV6-5, with TRBD1 matching 8 bases. The CDR3 runs 13 residues. Unmatched junction bases numbered 4, after V lost 5 bases and J lost 7 bases. Germline V CDR1 and CDR2: MNHEY, SVGAGI. The chain's CDR3 is CASSQGASQPQHF. CDR3 nucleotide sequence: TGTGCCAGCAGTCAGGGGGCGTCACAGCCCCAGCATTTT.

The chain employs TRBV24-1 and TRBJ2-3; 9 bases fit TRBD2. V was clipped by 7 bases and J by 3 bases; unmatched bases: 7. CDR3 length equals 15 residues. CDR1 KGHDR and CDR2 SFDVKD come from the germline V gene. In DNA form, the CDR3 reads TGTGCCACCAGCAGGACTAGCGATAAAACAGATACGCAGTATTTT. It translates to CATSRTSDKTDTQYF.

The rearrangement joins TRBV11-3 to TRBJ2-1; D is unresolved. Per the germline V gene, CDR1 is SGHNT and CDR2 is YENEEA. The CDR3 has 16 amino acids. Trimming took off 4 bases at V and 0 bases at J, with 13 bases between the two ends. CDR3 protein: CASSSRMASSYNEQFF. The CDR3 DNA reads as TGTGCCAGCAGCTCCAGGATGGCGAGCTCCTACAATGAGCAGTTCTTC. The full variable domain, its missing parts supplied by reference TRBV11-3 and TRBJ2-1, is EAGVVQSPRYKIIEKKQPVAFWCNPISGHNTLYWYLQNLGQGPELLIRYENEEAVDDSQLPKDRFSAERLKGVDSTLKIQPAELGDSAVYLCASSSRMASSYNEQFFGPGTRLTVL.

This chain links TRBV2 with TRBJ1-2, with D tentatively TRBD1 (6 bases). This CDR3 region has 14 residues. Trimming took 6 bases from V and 3 from J, leaving 14 bases between them. Looked up from germline, CDR1 is SNHLY and CDR2 is FYNNEI. The CDR3 DNA reads TGTGCCAGCAGGTGGGAAGGGGGGGACTATGGCTACACCTTC. This translates into CASRWEGGDYGYTF.

The chain links TRBV5-1 to TRBJ2-5, with TRBD1 identical over 9 bases. The CDR3 extends over 14 amino acids. With 7 bases clipped from V and 2 bases from J, the junction kept 6 bases outside the gene matches. Germline values: CDR1 SGHRS, CDR2 YFSETQ. DNA for the CDR3: TGCGCCAGCGGAACAGGGGGCCGGCAAGAGACCCAGTACTTC. This gives the protein CASGTGGRQETQYF.

CDR3 amino acids: CASSSTDGLGTQYF. The CDR3 bases are TGTGCCAGCAGCTCTACTGACGGACTGGGGACCCAGTACTTC. V and J are TRBV7-9 and TRBJ2-5, with D perhaps TRBD2 (5 bases). Germline CDR1 is SEHNR and CDR2 is FQNEAQ (reference sequence). V lost 4 bases to trimming and J lost 7 bases, with 16 bases between them. This CDR3 has 14 residues.

This clone was recorded only once. This chain uses TRBV21-1 with TRBJ2-7; the D call in the table, TRBD2, was not verified against the DNA. TRBV21-1 is reported as a pseudogene. The CDR3 is made up of 11 amino acids. The CDR3 DNA follows: TGTGCCCGCCGGGGGTTCTACGAGCAGTACTTC. Amino acid sequence: CARRGFYEQYF.

This clone was detected only once. V is TRBV19 and J is TRBJ2-2; 10 nucleotides agree with TRBD1. The CDR3 contains 22 residues. J gave up 2 bases and V 8 bases, and 26 bases lay outside the gene matches. In germline, CDR1 is LNHDA, CDR2 SQIVND (reference sequence). The CDR3 loop is CASRRRLGTGESWRPNTGELFF. Here the CDR3 DNA reads TGTGCCAGTCGACGGCGGCTTGGGACAGGGGAATCTTGGCGGCCCAACACCGGGGAGCTGTTTTTT.

This clone was picked up a small number of times. This sequence joins TRBV2 and TRBJ2-3, with TRBD2 matching over 9 bases. Trimming took 9 bases from V and 3 from J; bases not matched to a gene: 7. The CDR3 runs 14 residues. Germline V CDR1 and CDR2: SNHLY, FYNNEI. CDR3 bases: TGTGCCAGTAAATCGACTAGCGGTACAGATACGCAGTATTTT. Translating gives CASKSTSGTDTQYF.

The rearrangement uses TRBV9 and TRBJ2-7, with D uncertain. The CDR3 runs to 12 residues. Germline V gene lookup returns CDR1 SGDLS and CDR2 YYNGEE. V lost 3 bases to trimming and J lost 0 bases, with 4 bases between them. CDR3 DNA: TGTGCCAGCAGCGCCAGCTCCTACGAGCAGTACTTC. Its translation: CASSASSYEQYF. The full variable domain, rest sourced from reference TRBV9 and TRBJ2-7, is DSGVTQTPKHLITATGQRVTLRCSPRSGDLSVYWYQQSLDQGLQFLIQYYNGEERAKGNILERFSAQQFPDLHSELNLSSLELGDSALYFCASSASSYEQYFGPGTRLTVT.

The chain links TRBV27 to TRBJ1-4; 9 bases fit TRBD1. V was pared by 4 bases and J by 9 bases, with 6 bases of the junction left unmatched. This CDR3 contains 14 residues. Germline V CDR1 and CDR2: MNHEY, SMNVEV (reference sequence). For the CDR3, the DNA is TGTGCCAGCAGTTCGACAGGGGGACCGCAAAAACTGTTTTTT. It codes for CASSSTGGPQKLFF.

This clone showed up just once. The chain recombines TRBV3-1 (or the pseudogene TRBV3-2) with TRBJ2-1, with TRBD2 matching over 8 bases. Germline V gene sequence: CDR1 LGHDT, CDR2 YNNKEL (reference sequence). J was trimmed by 5 bases and V by 3 bases; bases with no gene match: 6. The CDR3 is 15 amino acids. DNA of the CDR3: TGTGCCAGCAGCCATTGGACTAGCATCGACAATGAGCAGTTCTTC. Residues: CASSHWTSIDNEQFF.

The chain is built from TRBV25-1 and TRBJ1-2; D may be TRBD1 (5 bases). This CDR3 has 14 amino acids. Trimming shortened V by 2 bases and J by 9 bases, and 16 bases separated the two germline ends. Germline assignment: CDR1 MGHDK and CDR2 SYGVNS. CDR3: CASSELGGSMRYTF. CDR3 DNA sequence: TGTGCCAGCAGTGAACTCGGGGGGTCTATGCGCTACACCTTC.

The chain has TRBV5-6 and TRBJ2-5; weak D call: TRBD2 (5 bases). This CDR3 comprises 15 residues. CDR1 SGHDT and CDR2 YYEEEE come from the germline V gene. V shed 0 bases and J shed 5 bases, with 14 bases lying between them. The CDR3: CASSLVGERGETQYF. The CDR3 DNA sequence: TGTGCCAGCAGCTTGGTGGGAGAGCGCGGGGAGACCCAGTACTTC.

This clone was seen once. The chain links TRBV11-3 to TRBJ2-7; 8 bases fit TRBD2. Germline CDR1 reads SGHNT; CDR2 reads YENEEA. The CDR3 totals 17 residues. Germline trimming cut 4 bases from V and 3 bases from J; bases unmatched to any gene: 14. CDR3 protein: CASSSRGLASKFYEQYF. The CDR3 region has the DNA TGTGCCAGCAGCTCTCGCGGACTAGCCAGTAAATTCTACGAGCAGTACTTC.

This chain joins TRBV27 and TRBJ2-2; a possible D gene is TRBD1 (6 bases). This CDR3 contains 18 residues. Germline V gives CDR1 MNHEY, CDR2 SMNVEV (reference sequence). With 6 bases removed from V and 2 bases from J, the gap between germline ends came to 22 bases. The CDR3 loop is CASSQLARRGENTGELFF. CDR3 coding DNA: TGTGCCAGCAGCCAATTGGCCCGCAGGGGCGAAAACACCGGGGAGCTGTTTTTT.

V gene TRBV3-1 (or the pseudogene TRBV3-2) combines with J gene TRBJ1-2, with unresolved D. Germline V gene data show CDR1 as LGHDT and CDR2 as YNNKEL (reference sequence). The CDR3 consists of 14 residues. V shed 0 bases and J shed 5 bases, with 10 bases lying between them. Here the CDR3 reads CASSQEGRVYGYTF. For the CDR3, the DNA is TGTGCCAGCAGCCAAGAGGGCAGAGTTTATGGCTACACCTTC.

This chain links TRBV11-2 with TRBJ2-2; no clear D. This CDR3 has 13 amino acids. From germline, CDR1 is SGHAT and CDR2 FQNNGV. V was trimmed by 5 bases and J by 2 bases, leaving 6 bases between them. The CDR3 region is CASSLLNTGELFF. Here the CDR3 DNA reads TGTGCCAGCAGCCTACTAAACACCGGGGAGCTGTTTTTT.

The V and J genes are TRBV11-2 and TRBJ2-1; maybe TRBD2 (6 bases). The length of the CDR3 is 15 residues. The germline gives CDR1 SGHAT, CDR2 FQNNGV. V lost 6 bases to trimming and J lost 1 base, with 13 bases between them. CDR3 residues: CASSLEGSSYNEQFF. CDR3 bases: TGTGCCAGCAGTTTGGAGGGTTCGTCCTACAATGAGCAGTTCTTC. Full variable domain (missing parts from reference TRBV11-2 and TRBJ2-1): EAGVAQSPRYKIIEKRQSVAFWCNPISGHATLYWYQQILGQGPKLLIQFQNNGVVDDSQLPKDRFSAERLKGVDSTLKIQPAKLEDSAVYLCASSLEGSSYNEQFFGPGTRLTVL.

The genes are TRBV11-2 and TRBJ2-7, with a possible D match to TRBD1 (5 bases). The CDR3 spans 14 residues. Trimming left V 2 bases short and J 7 bases short, with 15 bases between. The V gene's germline CDR1 is SGHAT and CDR2 FQNNGV. CDR3 amino acids: CASSLSAGFEEQYF. CDR3 nucleotides: TGTGCCAGCAGCTTAAGTGCAGGGTTTGAGGAGCAGTACTTC.

V gene TRBV6-2 or TRBV6-3 combines with J gene TRBJ1-3; 12 nucleotides agree with TRBD1. The V gene's germline CDR1 is MNHEY and CDR2 SVGEGT. V lost 6 bases to trimming and J lost 8 bases; unmatched junction nucleotides: 8. The length of the CDR3 is 15 residues. The CDR3 coding sequence is TGTGCCAGCAGCCCCGGGACAGGGGGCCGTTACACCATATATTTT. Its protein product is CASSPGTGGRYTIYF.

The chain carries TRBV5-1 and TRBJ2-7; 7 nucleotides match TRBD1. The CDR3 extends over 13 amino acids. J was trimmed by 5 bases and V by 5 bases; bases with no gene match: 7. Germline V gene sequence: CDR1 SGHRS, CDR2 YFSETQ. CDR3 amino acids: CASRRGGFDEQYF. CDR3 nucleotides: TGCGCCAGCAGGCGAGGGGGCTTTGACGAGCAGTACTTC.

The chain combines TRBV5-1 with TRBJ2-5, with unresolved D. Germline-derived CDR1 and CDR2 are SGHRS and YFSETQ. The CDR3 contains 13 residues. V was trimmed by 3 bases and J by 5 bases, leaving 11 bases between them. The CDR3 DNA follows: TGCGCCAGCAGCTACTCCACCTGGGAGACCCAGTACTTC. It translates to CASSYSTWETQYF.